Below, 5 T cell receptor beta chains from the same sample are listed, as sequenced in a study of PD-L1 blockade in urothelial cancer. Sequencing was performed with immunoSEQ multiplex PCR; in TCRdb, only in-frame clones are kept and a portion is missing. The profile covers about 84,000 clones, with around 76% appearing a single time and 8% to 10% taken by the ten largest. The specimen was PBMCs, collected around atezolizumab (anti-PD-L1) treatment. The source of these receptors is a man in his 70s with urothelial cancer.

CDR3 protein: CASSVTGRHSGSFRINEQFF. The CDR3 DNA follows: TGTGCCAGCAGCGTTACAGGAAGGCATAGCGGGAGTTTCAGAATCAATGAGCAGTTCTTC. The gene calls are TRBV9 and TRBJ2-1; 9 bases match TRBD2. CDR3 length equals 20 residues. Germline values: CDR1 SGDLS, CDR2 YYNGEE. The junction had 21 bases not matched to a gene; V was cut back by 2 bases and J by 6 bases.

The gene calls are TRBV7-6 and TRBJ2-3; 8 bases agree with TRBD2. The germline CDR1 and CDR2 sequences are SGHVS and FNYEAQ. The CDR3 covers 16 residues. V was pared by 5 bases and J by 1 base, with 8 bases of the junction left unmatched. For the CDR3, the DNA is TGTGCCAGCAGCCCTCTCCCGACTAGCGGCACAGATACGCAGTATTTT. Protein: CASSPLPTSGTDTQYF.

This rearrangement joins TRBV5-1 to TRBJ2-1; 9 bases are shared with TRBD1. The CDR3 contains 14 residues. V shed 3 bases, J shed 8 bases, and the junction held 6 bases outside the gene matches. Looked up from germline, CDR1 is SGHRS and CDR2 is YFSETQ. CDR3 bases: TGCGCCAGCAGCTCGGGACAGGGTTTGCATGAGCAGTTCTTC. Translated, it gives CASSSGQGLHEQFF.

The chain has TRBV5-1 and TRBJ2-6, with D possibly TRBD1 on 6 matching bases. This CDR3 has 17 amino acids. Germline CDR1 and CDR2: SGHRS and YFSETQ. Trimming shortened V by 3 bases and J by 3 bases, and 16 bases separated the two germline ends. The CDR3 loop reads CASSSRGAVFGANVLTF. Written as DNA, the CDR3 is TGCGCCAGCAGCTCCAGGGGTGCGGTCTTTGGGGCCAACGTCCTGACTTTC.

There are a few counts of this clone. The sample contains more than one DNA sequence encoding this CDR3. The chain is built from TRBV29-1 and TRBJ1-2, with 12 bases identical to TRBD1. The CDR3 is 16 residues long. Germline V gene data show CDR1 as SQVTM and CDR2 as ANQGSEA. The V segment lost 6 bases and the J segment 8 bases; nucleotides outside the gene matches: 16. The CDR3: CSVRPGQGAYQTGYTF. The CDR3 DNA reads as TGCAGCGTGCGACCGGGACAGGGGGCCTATCAGACCGGCTACACCTTC. The full variable domain, in which reference TRBV29-1 and TRBJ1-2 provide the parts outside the CDR3, is SAVISQKPSRDICQRGTSLTIQCQVDSQVTMMFWYRQQPGQSLTLIATANQGSEATYESGFVIDKFPISRPNLTFSTLTVSNMSPEDSSIYLCSVRPGQGAYQTGYTFGSGTRLTVV.